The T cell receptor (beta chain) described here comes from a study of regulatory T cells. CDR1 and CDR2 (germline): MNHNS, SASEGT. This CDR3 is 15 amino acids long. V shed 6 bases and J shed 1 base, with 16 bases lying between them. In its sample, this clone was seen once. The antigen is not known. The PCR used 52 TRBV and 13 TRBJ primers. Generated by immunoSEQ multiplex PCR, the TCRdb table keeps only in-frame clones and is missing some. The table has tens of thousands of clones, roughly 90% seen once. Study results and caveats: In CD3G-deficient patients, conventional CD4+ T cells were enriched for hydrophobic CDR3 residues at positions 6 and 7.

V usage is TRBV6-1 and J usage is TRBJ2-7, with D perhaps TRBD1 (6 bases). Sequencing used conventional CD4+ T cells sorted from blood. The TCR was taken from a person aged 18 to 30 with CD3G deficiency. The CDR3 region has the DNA TGTGCCAGCAGGCCCACCGGGACATTATCCTACGAGCAGTACTTC. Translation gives CASRPTGTLSYEQYF.